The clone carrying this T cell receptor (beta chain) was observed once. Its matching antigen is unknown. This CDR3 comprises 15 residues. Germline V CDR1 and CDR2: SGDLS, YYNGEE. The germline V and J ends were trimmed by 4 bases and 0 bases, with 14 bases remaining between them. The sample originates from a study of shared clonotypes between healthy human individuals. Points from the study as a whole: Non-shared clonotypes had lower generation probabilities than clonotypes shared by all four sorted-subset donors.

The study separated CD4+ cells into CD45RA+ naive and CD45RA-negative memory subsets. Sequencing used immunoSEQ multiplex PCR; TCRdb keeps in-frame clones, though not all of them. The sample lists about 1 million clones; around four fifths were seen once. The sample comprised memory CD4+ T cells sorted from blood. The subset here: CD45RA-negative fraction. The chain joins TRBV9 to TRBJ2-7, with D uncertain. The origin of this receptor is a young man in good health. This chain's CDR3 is CASSPLGSGSYEQYF. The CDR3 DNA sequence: TGTGCCAGCAGCCCCCTAGGATCAGGCTCCTACGAGCAGTACTTC.